The 22 T cell receptor beta chains below all came from one sample that was sequenced in a study of patients and donors after allogeneic stem cell transplantation. In TCRdb, the RT-PCR reads were re-called with MiXCR into one record per CDR3 protein. The data hold roughly 880,000 distinct CDR3 sequences, with roughly 18% observed a single time. Sequenced input: blood, either unsorted or a sorted T cell fraction (not recorded which). All receptors come from a human donor who was either an allogeneic HSCT recipient or a stem cell or donor lymphocyte infusion donor (not recorded which). It is not recorded whose cells these are; they may come from a transplant donor.

This clonotype has more than one count but fewer than ten. The chain combines TRBV27 with TRBJ2-3, with D perhaps matching TRBD1 (5 bases). The germline V gene encodes CDR1 MNHEY and CDR2 SMNVEV (reference sequence). The CDR3 covers 17 residues. Trimming took off 3 bases at V and 0 bases at J, with 16 bases between the two ends. CDR3 in amino acids: CASSLFRAHPSTDTQYF. CDR3 sequence (DNA): TGTGCCAGCAGTTTGTTCAGGGCCCATCCTAGCACAGATACGCAGTATTTT.

This clonotype came up a few times. CDR3 in amino acids: CASSVALREGQETQYF. The CDR3 region has the DNA TGTGCCAGCAGCGTAGCTTTGCGGGAGGGCCAAGAGACCCAGTACTTC. The chain couples TRBV9 to TRBJ2-5; 9 positions agree with TRBD2. CDR3 length equals 16 residues. Germline V lookup: CDR1 SGDLS, CDR2 YYNGEE. J lost 1 base, V lost 0 bases, and 4 bases had no gene match.

The V gene is TRBV20-1, the J gene TRBJ2-7; D might be TRBD2 (7 bases). The V and J ends lost 1 base and 0 bases respectively, with 16 bases between them. The CDR3 extends over 16 amino acids. The germline CDR1 and CDR2 sequences are DFQATT and SNEGSKA (reference sequence). CDR3 residues: CSARALTGRGSYEQYF. As DNA, the CDR3 is TGCAGTGCTAGAGCCCTCACAGGGAGGGGCTCCTACGAGCAGTACTTC.

The gene calls are TRBV10-3 and TRBJ1-2; TRBD1 matches 10 bases. The germline V gene encodes CDR1 ENHRY and CDR2 SYGVKD. V trimming: 5 bases; J trimming: 6 bases; junction bases outside the gene matches: 12. This CDR3 has 16 amino acids. The DNA for the CDR3 is TGTGCCATCAGTCTGGACAGGGGGAGGTCCTGGCATGGCTACACCTTC. It translates to CAISLDRGRSWHGYTF.

The sample holds a few counts of this clonotype. The chain combines TRBV7-9 with TRBJ1-1; possible D gene TRBD1, 6 bases. The CDR3 is 17 residues long. The germline V gene has CDR1 SEHNR and CDR2 FQNEAQ (reference sequence). Deletions cut 1 base from V and 0 bases from J, with 15 bases between. CDR3 in amino acids: CASSLGGRGWVNTEAFF. As DNA, the CDR3 is TGTGCCAGCAGCTTAGGGGGCAGGGGATGGGTGAACACTGAAGCTTTCTTT.

The chain couples TRBV12-3 or TRBV12-4 to TRBJ1-1; no firm D call. The CDR3 is 13 amino acids. Trimming took off 6 bases at V and 3 bases at J, with 11 bases between the two ends. CDR3 protein: CASSRDRYTEAFF. The CDR3 bases are TGTGCCAGCAGCCGCGACCGTTACACTGAAGCTTTCTTT.

J is TRBJ1-2 and V is TRBV18; D not resolved. The V gene lost 1 base and the J gene lost 3 bases, with 12 bases spanning the gap. Germline values: CDR1 KGHSH, CDR2 LQKENI. This CDR3 has 15 residues. The CDR3 nucleotides read TGTGCCAGCTCACCACTGGGGTTAAATGACTATGGCTACACCTTC. The encoded protein is CASSPLGLNDYGYTF.

In its sample, this clonotype was seen many times. The CDR3 reads CASRGGQETQYF. The CDR3 DNA sequence: TGTGCCAGCCGGGGGGGCCAAGAGACCCAGTACTTC. The chain couples TRBV6-5 to TRBJ2-5; 8 bases fit TRBD2. V shed 8 bases and J 1 base; nucleotides not matched to a gene: 0. The CDR3 is made up of 12 amino acids. Germline-derived CDR1 and CDR2 are MNHEY and SVGAGI.

The chain's CDR3 is CASSQDRAAGNTIYF. For the CDR3, the DNA is TGCGCCAGCAGCCAAGACAGGGCGGCTGGAAACACCATATATTTT. V is TRBV4-3 and J is TRBJ1-3; D perhaps matches TRBD1 (5 bases). Trimming removed 0 bases from V and 2 bases from J, with 8 bases in between. In germline, CDR1 is LGHNA, CDR2 YSLEER. The CDR3 is made up of 15 amino acids.

In this sample, this clonotype turned up a few times. The rearrangement links TRBV12-3 or TRBV12-4 to TRBJ1-2; TRBD1 agrees at 8 bases. The CDR3 extends over 14 amino acids. V lost 5 bases and J lost 7; bases outside the gene matches: 9. Here the CDR3 DNA reads TGTGCCAGCAGTCCCCAGGGCAGGGGGCTTGGCTACACCTTC. As protein: CASSPQGRGLGYTF.

This clonotype was recorded many times. The rearrangement uses TRBV11-2 and TRBJ2-1, with 12 bases identical to TRBD2. The V and J ends lost 5 bases and 5 bases, in that order; junction bases with no gene match: 4. Germline CDR1 SGHAT, CDR2 FQNNGV. The CDR3 consists of 15 residues. The CDR3 coding sequence is TGTGCCAGCAGCCCTCGACTAGCGGGGGACAATGAGCAGTTCTTC. It yields the protein CASSPRLAGDNEQFF.

As regards this clonotype: With a much larger clone just one base away, this may be a read error. The chain joins TRBV27 to TRBJ1-2; 9 positions match TRBD1. Per germline, CDR1 MNHEY and CDR2 SMNVEV (reference sequence). CDR3 length equals 13 residues. After removal of 6 bases from V and 4 bases from J, the junction contained 3 bases not matched to a gene. The CDR3, as DNA: TGTGCCAGCAGATCGGACAGGGGCTATGGCTACACCTTC. Amino acid sequence: CASRSDRGYGYTF.

This clonotype was observed a few times. The CDR3 protein is CSARDPGGGNTGELFF. The CDR3 coding sequence is TGCAGTGCTAGAGATCCGGGAGGGGGGAACACCGGGGAGCTGTTTTTT. The chain has TRBV20-1 and TRBJ2-2, with 8 bases lining up with TRBD2. Germline CDR1 is DFQATT and CDR2 is SNEGSKA (reference sequence). There are 16 residues in the CDR3. V was clipped by 0 bases and J by 1 base; unmatched bases: 4.

This clonotype was observed a few times. The V and J genes are TRBV5-1 and TRBJ2-7; TRBD2 agrees at 8 bases. CDR1 is SGHRS, CDR2 YFSETQ, per germline. The V gene end was trimmed by 2 bases and the J gene end by 2 bases; junction bases not matched to a gene: 6. CDR3 length equals 15 residues. The CDR3 coding sequence is TGCGCCAGCAGCTTCACGGGACTAGATACCTACGAGCAGTACTTC. Residues: CASSFTGLDTYEQYF.

This chain links TRBV5-4 with TRBJ2-1; 8 positions agree with TRBD1. The CDR3 has 15 residues. Per germline, CDR1 SGHNT and CDR2 YYREEE (reference sequence). The V and J ends lost 4 bases and 3 bases, in that order; junction bases with no gene match: 6. The CDR3 protein is CASSPWTGFYNEQFF. Written as DNA, the CDR3 is TGTGCCAGCAGCCCTTGGACAGGGTTCTACAATGAGCAGTTCTTC.

This clonotype was seen many times. The gene calls are TRBV12-3 or TRBV12-4 and TRBJ2-4; 12 nucleotides line up with TRBD2. This CDR3 spans 18 amino acids. V shed 6 bases and J 3 bases; nucleotides not matched to a gene: 12. CDR3 sequence: CASSSRLAGDKFKNIQYF. Written as DNA, the CDR3 is TGTGCCAGCAGCTCCCGACTAGCGGGGGATAAGTTCAAAAACATTCAGTACTTC.

The rearrangement uses TRBV5-1 and TRBJ2-7, with D possibly TRBD2 on 5 matching bases. The CDR3 has 15 residues. With 4 bases removed from V and 5 bases from J, the gap between germline ends came to 19 bases. Germline CDR1 and CDR2: SGHRS and YFSETQ. The CDR3 sequence: CASSPIPGLWNEQYF. Written as DNA, the CDR3 is TGCGCCAGCAGCCCCATACCGGGGTTGTGGAACGAGCAGTACTTC.

The V gene is TRBV6-1, the J gene TRBJ1-1; D is perhaps TRBD1 (5 bases). V lost 8 bases and J 5 bases, leaving 18 bases between the germline ends. CDR1 and CDR2 (germline): MNHNS, SASEGT. The CDR3 contains 14 residues. The CDR3 protein is CASYGGRGGTEAFF. The CDR3 coding sequence is TGTGCCAGCTACGGAGGGAGGGGAGGAACTGAAGCTTTCTTT.

This clonotype has just a few counts. The chain employs TRBV7-6 and TRBJ1-3, with 9 bases identical to TRBD1. CDR3 length: 16 residues. V was pared by 8 bases and J by 4 bases, with 12 bases of the junction left unmatched. CDR1 is SGHVS and CDR2 is FNYEAQ in the germline V gene. The CDR3 nucleotides read TGTGCCAGCGGAGGGACAGGGCGTGTGGCCGGAAACACCATATATTTT. This translates into CASGGTGRVAGNTIYF.

This chain joins TRBV4-3 and TRBJ2-7; 7 positions match TRBD2. The J segment lost 0 bases and the V segment lost 0 bases, leaving 8 bases of the junction unmatched. This CDR3 has 17 amino acids. Germline CDR1 reads LGHNA; CDR2 reads YSLEER. The CDR3 coding sequence is TGCGCCAGCAGCCAAGACTCGAGCGGGGCCAACTCCTACGAGCAGTACTTC. This gives the protein CASSQDSSGANSYEQYF.

A remark on this clonotype: Compared with germline, one end of the junction differs, possibly owing to a read error. V and J are TRBV12-3 or TRBV12-4 and TRBJ2-2, with D possibly matching TRBD2 (5 bases). The CDR3 runs to 15 residues. CDR3 in DNA: TGTGCCAGCAGTTTAAGTGGAGCAGGCACCGGGGAGCTTTTTTTT. It translates to CASSLSGAGTGELFF.

This chain links TRBV18 with TRBJ2-5; TRBD1 matches 7 bases. Looked up from germline, CDR1 is KGHSH and CDR2 is LQKENI. This CDR3 has 15 residues. V lost 3 bases and J lost 4; bases outside the gene matches: 8. The CDR3 is CASSPPGTVRETQYF. DNA for the CDR3: TGTGCCAGCTCACCGCCTGGGACAGTCCGAGAGACCCAGTACTTC.